The clone carrying this T cell receptor beta chain was seen once. This sample is part of a study of technical replicates of blood from several donors. The data were produced by immunoSEQ multiplex PCR, yet TCRdb's version contains in-frame clones alone and is incomplete. This repertoire shows tens of thousands of clones, 75% to 95% found once; its top ten account for about 0.4%. This TCR was sampled from a human donor in good health. The sample was T cells isolated from PBMCs.

For the CDR3, the DNA is TGTGCCAGCAGCCCTAGCGGCTCCTACTCCTACGAGCAGTACTTC. Translated: CASSPSGSYSYEQYF. The rearrangement joins TRBV9 to TRBJ2-7, with 7 bases identical to TRBD2. CDR3 length equals 15 residues. CDR1 and CDR2 from the germline V gene are SGDLS and YYNGEE. V lost 4 bases and J lost 0; bases outside the gene matches: 7.